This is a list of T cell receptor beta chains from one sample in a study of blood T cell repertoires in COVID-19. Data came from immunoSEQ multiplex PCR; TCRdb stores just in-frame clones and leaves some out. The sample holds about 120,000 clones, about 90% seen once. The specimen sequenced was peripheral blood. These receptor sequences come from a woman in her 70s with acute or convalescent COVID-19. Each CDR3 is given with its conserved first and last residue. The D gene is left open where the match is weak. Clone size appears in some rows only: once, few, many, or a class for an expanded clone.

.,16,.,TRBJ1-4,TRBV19,CASSSLGAGRKEKLFF,TGTGCCAGTAGTAGCCTGGGGGCTGGAAGGAAGGAAAAACTGTTTTTT
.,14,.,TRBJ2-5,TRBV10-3,CAISEVAGRETQYF,TGTGCCATCAGTGAGGTTGCAGGGCGGGAGACCCAGTACTTC
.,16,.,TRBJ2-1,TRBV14,CASSQGGWGRDNEQFF,TGTGCCAGCAGCCAAGGGGGCTGGGGTAGGGACAATGAGCAGTTCTTC
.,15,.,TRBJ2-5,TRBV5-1,CASSSLPGSQETQYF,TGCGCCAGCAGCTCACTCCCCGGGAGTCAAGAGACCCAGTACTTC
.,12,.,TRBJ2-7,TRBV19,CASREGGGEQYF,TGTGCCAGTAGAGAAGGAGGTGGCGAGCAGTACTTC
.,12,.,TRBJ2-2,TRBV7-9,CASSLDWRELFF,TGTGCCAGCAGCTTAGATTGGCGGGAGCTGTTTTTT
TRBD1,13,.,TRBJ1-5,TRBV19,CASSLQGDKPQHF,TGTGCCAGTAGCCTTCAGGGGGATAAGCCCCAGCATTTT
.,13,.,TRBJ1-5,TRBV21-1,CASSYQGNQPQHF,TGTGCCAGCAGCTACCAGGGCAATCAGCCCCAGCATTTT
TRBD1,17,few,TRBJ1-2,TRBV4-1,CASSHSGQGGRESGYTF,TGCGCCAGCAGCCACTCTGGACAGGGCGGAAGAGAAAGTGGCTACACCTTC
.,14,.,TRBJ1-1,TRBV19,CASREVYDGTEAFF,TGTGCCAGTAGAGAGGTCTATGATGGCACTGAAGCTTTCTTT
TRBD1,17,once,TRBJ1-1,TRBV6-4,CASSKQGGALFYTEAFF,TGTGCCAGCAGTAAACAGGGGGGAGCCCTTTTTTACACTGAAGCTTTCTTT
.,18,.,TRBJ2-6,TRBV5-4,CASSPGTRFASGANVLTF,TGTGCCAGCAGCCCAGGGACAAGGTTCGCCTCTGGGGCCAACGTCCTGACTTTC
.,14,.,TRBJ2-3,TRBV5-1,CASGSLGATDTQYF,TGCGCCAGCGGGTCTTTGGGGGCCACAGATACGCAGTATTTT
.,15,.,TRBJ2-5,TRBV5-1,CASSLVDRGEETQYF,TGCGCCAGCAGCTTGGTGGACAGAGGGGAAGAGACCCAGTACTTC
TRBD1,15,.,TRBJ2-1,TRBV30,CAWRDQDRAYNEQFF,TGTGCCTGGAGAGATCAGGACAGGGCCTACAATGAGCAGTTCTTC
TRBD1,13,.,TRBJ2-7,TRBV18,CASSRDRVNEQYF,TGTGCCAGCTCACGGGACAGGGTTAACGAGCAGTACTTC
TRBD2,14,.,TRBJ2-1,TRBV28,CASRPSGGYNEQFF,TGTGCCAGCAGGCCTAGCGGGGGCTACAATGAGCAGTTCTTC
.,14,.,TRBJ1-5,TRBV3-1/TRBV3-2,CASTTGGSNQPQHF,TGTGCCAGCACTACGGGAGGTAGCAATCAGCCCCAGCATTTT
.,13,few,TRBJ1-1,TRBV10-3,CAITPTMNTEAFF,TGTGCCATCACGCCGACAATGAACACTGAAGCTTTCTTT
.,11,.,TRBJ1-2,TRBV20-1,CSAKTGSGYTF,TGCAGTGCAAAGACAGGCTCTGGCTACACCTTC
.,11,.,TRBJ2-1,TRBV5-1,CASQSYNEQFF,TGCGCCAGCCAGTCCTACAATGAGCAGTTCTTC
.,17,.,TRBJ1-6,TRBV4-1,CASSNQEETINNSPLHF,TGCGCCAGCAGCAACCAGGAGGAAACCATAAATAATTCACCCCTCCACTTT
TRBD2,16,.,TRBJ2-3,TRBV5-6,CASSAEAGGSTDTQYF,TGTGCCAGCAGCGCGGAAGCGGGGGGCAGCACAGATACGCAGTATTTT
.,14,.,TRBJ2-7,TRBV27,CASSTYGGTYEQYF,TGTGCCAGCAGTACTTACGGCGGAACCTACGAGCAGTACTTC
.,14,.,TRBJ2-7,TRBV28,CASSTTRGVDEQYF,TGTGCCAGCAGTACCACACGCGGGGTCGACGAGCAGTACTTC
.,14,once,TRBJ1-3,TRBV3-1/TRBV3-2,CASSRDIAGNTIYF,TGTGCCAGCAGCCGGGACATCGCAGGAAACACCATATATTTT
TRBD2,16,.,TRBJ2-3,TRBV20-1,CSASLLAGAITDTQYF,TGCAGTGCTAGTCTACTAGCGGGGGCCATCACAGATACGCAGTATTTT
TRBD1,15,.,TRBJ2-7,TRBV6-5,CASSQTTGINYEQYF,TGTGCCAGCAGTCAGACGACAGGGATAAACTACGAGCAGTACTTC
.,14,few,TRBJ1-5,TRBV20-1,CSASSAGGNQPQHF,TGCAGTGCTAGTTCGGCGGGTGGCAATCAGCCCCAGCATTTT
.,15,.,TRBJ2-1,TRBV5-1,CASSLYSLVSNEQFF,TGCGCCAGCAGCTTGTATAGTTTAGTCTCGAATGAGCAGTTCTTC
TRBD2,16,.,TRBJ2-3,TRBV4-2,CASSQPTSGGVDTQYF,TGTGCCAGCAGCCAGCCCACTAGCGGGGGGGTAGATACGCAGTATTTT
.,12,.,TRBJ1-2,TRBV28,CASNTGSYGYTF,TGTGCCAGCAATACAGGGAGCTATGGCTACACCTTC
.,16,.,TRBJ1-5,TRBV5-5,CASSLLPREANQPQHF,TGTGCCAGCAGCTTACTTCCCAGGGAGGCCAATCAGCCCCAGCATTTT
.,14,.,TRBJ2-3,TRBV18,CASSLLTSTDTQYF,TGTGCCAGCTCACTACTCACTAGCACAGATACGCAGTATTTT
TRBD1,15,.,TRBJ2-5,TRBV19,CASSIHLGQGGTQYF,TGTGCCAGTAGTATTCACCTCGGACAGGGAGGGACCCAGTACTTC
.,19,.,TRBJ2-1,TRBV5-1,CASSPQNTYRPASYNEQFF,TGCGCCAGCAGCCCCCAGAATACATACAGGCCAGCCTCCTACAATGAGCAGTTCTTC
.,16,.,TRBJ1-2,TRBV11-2,CASSLRLAGASNGYTF,TGTGCCAGCAGCTTACGATTGGCAGGGGCCTCTAATGGCTACACCTTC
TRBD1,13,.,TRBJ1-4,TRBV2,CASSGTGNEKLFF,TGTGCCAGCAGTGGGACAGGGAACGAAAAACTGTTTTTT
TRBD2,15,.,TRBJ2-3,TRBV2,CASSTLLAGQDTQYF,TGTGCCAGCAGTACCCTTTTAGCGGGGCAGGATACGCAGTATTTT
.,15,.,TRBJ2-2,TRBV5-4,CASSKGQGNTGELFF,TGTGCCAGCAGCAAGGGGCAGGGAAACACCGGGGAGCTGTTTTTT
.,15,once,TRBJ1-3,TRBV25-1,CASSESGASGNTIYF,TGTGCCAGCAGTGAATCCGGAGCCTCTGGAAACACCATATATTTT
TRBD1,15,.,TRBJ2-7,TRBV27,CASSFPGQEVREQYF,TGTGCCAGCAGTTTCCCCGGACAGGAAGTTCGCGAGCAGTACTTC
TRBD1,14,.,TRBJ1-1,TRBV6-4,CASSATGGMTEAFF,TGTGCCAGCAGCGCTACAGGGGGAATGACTGAAGCTTTCTTT
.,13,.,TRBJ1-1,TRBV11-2,CASSAWTEGWAFF,TGTGCCAGCAGCGCATGGACAGAAGGATGGGCTTTCTTT
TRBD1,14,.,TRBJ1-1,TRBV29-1,CSVDKSGQGAEAFF,TGCAGCGTTGATAAGAGCGGACAGGGAGCTGAAGCTTTCTTT
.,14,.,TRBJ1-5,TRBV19,CASSIGGKSQPQHF,TGTGCCAGTAGTATTGGAGGGAAAAGTCAGCCCCAGCATTTT
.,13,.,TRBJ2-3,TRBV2,CASCPDFRDTQYF,TGTGCCAGCTGCCCGGACTTCAGAGATACGCAGTATTTT
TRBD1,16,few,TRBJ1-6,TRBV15,CATSRDTGQGNSPLHF,TGTGCCACCAGCAGAGACACGGGACAGGGCAATTCACCCCTCCACTTT
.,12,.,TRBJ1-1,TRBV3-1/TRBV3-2,CASSHINTEAFF,TGTGCCAGCAGCCATATAAACACTGAAGCTTTCTTT
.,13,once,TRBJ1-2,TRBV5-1,CASSLDRPDGYTF,TGCGCCAGCAGCTTGGACAGGCCGGACGGCTACACCTTC
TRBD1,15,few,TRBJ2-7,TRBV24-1,CATSDSRQGGYEQYF,TGTGCCACCAGTGATTCCCGACAGGGTGGGTACGAGCAGTACTTC
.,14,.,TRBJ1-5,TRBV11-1,CASSEHPGNQPQHF,TGTGCCAGCAGTGAACATCCGGGGAATCAGCCCCAGCATTTT
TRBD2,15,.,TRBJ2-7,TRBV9,CASSVDVGGSGEQYF,TGTGCCAGCAGCGTAGATGTGGGAGGGTCGGGCGAGCAGTACTTC
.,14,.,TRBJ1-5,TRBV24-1,CATSDWQGDQPQHF,TGTGCCACCAGTGATTGGCAAGGGGATCAGCCCCAGCATTTT
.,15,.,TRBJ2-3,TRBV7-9,CASSLRTVSTDTQYF,TGTGCCAGCAGCCTCCGGACAGTCAGCACAGATACGCAGTATTTT